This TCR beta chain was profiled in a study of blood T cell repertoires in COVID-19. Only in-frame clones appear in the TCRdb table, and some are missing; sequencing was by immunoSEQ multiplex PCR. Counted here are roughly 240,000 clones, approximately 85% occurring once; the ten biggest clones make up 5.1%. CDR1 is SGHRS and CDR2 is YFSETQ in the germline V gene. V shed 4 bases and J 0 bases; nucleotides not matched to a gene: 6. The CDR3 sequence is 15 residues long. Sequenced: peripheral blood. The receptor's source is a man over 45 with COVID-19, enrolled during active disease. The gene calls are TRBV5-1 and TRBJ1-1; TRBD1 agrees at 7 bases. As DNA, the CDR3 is TGCGCCAGCAGCCCAGGGGGGCCGTTGAACACTGAAGCTTTCTTT. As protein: CASSPGGPLNTEAFF.